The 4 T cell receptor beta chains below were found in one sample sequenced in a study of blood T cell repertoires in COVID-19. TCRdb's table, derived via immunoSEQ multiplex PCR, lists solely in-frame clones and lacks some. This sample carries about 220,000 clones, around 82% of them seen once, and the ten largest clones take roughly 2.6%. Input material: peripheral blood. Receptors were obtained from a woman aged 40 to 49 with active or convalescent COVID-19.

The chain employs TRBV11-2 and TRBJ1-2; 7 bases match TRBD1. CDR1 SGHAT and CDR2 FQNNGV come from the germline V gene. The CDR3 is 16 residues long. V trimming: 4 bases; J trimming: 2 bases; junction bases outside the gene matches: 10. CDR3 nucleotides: TGTGCCAGCAGCTGGACCGGGACAGTGGGGAACTATGGCTACACCTTC. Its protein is CASSWTGTVGNYGYTF.

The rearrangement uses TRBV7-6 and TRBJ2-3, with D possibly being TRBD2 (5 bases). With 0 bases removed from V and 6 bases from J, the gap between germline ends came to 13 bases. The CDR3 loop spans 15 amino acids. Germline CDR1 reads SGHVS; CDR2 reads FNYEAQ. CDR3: CASSLASAGRDTQYF. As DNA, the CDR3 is TGTGCCAGCAGCTTAGCGTCGGCGGGCCGGGATACGCAGTATTTT.

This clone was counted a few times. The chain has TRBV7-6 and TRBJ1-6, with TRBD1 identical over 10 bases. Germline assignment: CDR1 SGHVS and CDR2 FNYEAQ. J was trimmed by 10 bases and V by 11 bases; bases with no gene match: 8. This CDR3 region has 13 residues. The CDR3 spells CASRGTGASPLHF. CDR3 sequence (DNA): TGTGCCTCTAGGGGGACAGGGGCCTCACCCCTCCACTTT.

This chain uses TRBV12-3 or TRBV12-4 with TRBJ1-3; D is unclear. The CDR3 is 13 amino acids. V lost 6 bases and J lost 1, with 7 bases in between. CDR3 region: CASSGVSGNTIYF. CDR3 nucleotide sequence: TGTGCCAGCAGCGGGGTATCTGGAAACACCATATATTTT.